Listed below are T cell receptor beta chains from one sample, sequenced in a study of shared T cell receptors in the human thymus. Here immunoSEQ multiplex PCR was the method, and the copy in TCRdb shows in-frame clones only, minus some. In the table there are 600,000 to 900,000 clones, around 85% of which are singletons. The sample was also linked to a second study, of human thymus T cells.

Sequences were obtained from thymocytes. These receptors were obtained from a girl less than two years old with a congenital heart defect. The CDR3 runs from the conserved cysteine through the conserved F or W. The D gene is left open where the match is weak. The listing skips clone size in some rows; elsewhere it reads once, few, many or a size class.

V gene	clone size	D gene	J gene	CDR3 DNA	CDR3 protein
TRBV28	once	TRBD1	TRBJ2-7	TGTGCCAGCAGCGGCGTTGACAGGGGCCACGAGCAGTACTTC	CASSGVDRGHEQYF
TRBV18	NA	TRBD1	TRBJ2-7	TGTGCCAGCTCACCCGCAACACCTACAGGGGGCGCGATCGGCGAGCAGTACTTC	CASSPATPTGGAIGEQYF
TRBV4-3	NA	NA	TRBJ1-2	TGCGCCAGCAGCCAAGACCAGACAGAATACTATGGCTACACCTTC	CASSQDQTEYYGYTF
TRBV7-2	NA	NA	TRBJ2-3	TGTGCCAGCAGCTTAGCGCTAGCTTGCCCGGATACGCAGTATTTT	CASSLALACPDTQYF
TRBV27	once	TRBD2	TRBJ2-3	TGTGCCAGCAGTTCCGGGACTAGCGGGGGACACACAGATACGCAGTATTTT	CASSSGTSGGHTDTQYF
TRBV5-4	NA	NA	TRBJ1-2	TGTGCCAGCAGCAGAGAGAACAAAACAGTATATGGCTACACCTTC	CASSRENKTVYGYTF
TRBV5-5	NA	NA	TRBJ1-2	TGTGCCAGCAGCTTGGCTCCGGGGTACGACTATGGCTACACCTTC	CASSLAPGYDYGYTF
TRBV29-1	NA	NA	TRBJ2-7	TGCAGCGTTGTCTTGGAGGGTACGGGGTTCGAGCAGTACTTC	CSVVLEGTGFEQYF
TRBV29-1	once	NA	TRBJ1-1	TGCAGCGTATTAATAGATCGGGAAGCTTTCTTT	CSVLIDREAFF
TRBV2	NA	TRBD2	TRBJ2-3	TGTGCCAGCAGGGAACTAGCGGGGGGGGGCACAGATACGCAGTATTTT	CASRELAGGGTDTQYF
TRBV28	few	NA	TRBJ2-7	TGTGCCAGCAGCCGCAGGGGATTTGCCTACGAGCAGTACTTC	CASSRRGFAYEQYF
TRBV9	once	TRBD1	TRBJ1-1	TGTGCCAGCACCCCGGACAGGAAAAACACTGAAGCTTTCTTT	CASTPDRKNTEAFF
TRBV7-8	NA	TRBD1	TRBJ1-5	TGTGCCAGCAGCTCAATCAGGACAGGGGCTCAGCCCCAGCATTTT	CASSSIRTGAQPQHF
TRBV4-1	NA	TRBD1	TRBJ2-2	TGCGCCAGCAGCCAAGACGTGACAGGGCACACCGGGGAGCTGTTTTTT	CASSQDVTGHTGELFF